This TCR beta chain emerged from a study of cytomegalovirus exposure and HLA in healthy donors. General study results and limits: Other equally common chains were less clonally expanded than HLA-associated TCR beta chains, a later analysis showed. Through in vitro validation, three CMV-associated chains were shown to be specific for CMV antigens.

About this clone: Its matching antigen is unknown.

PCR was performed using 60 Vbeta and 13 Jbeta primers. Profiling relied on immunoSEQ multiplex PCR, and the TCRdb table lists in-frame clones only, not all of them. The repertoire includes 100,000 or so clones, around 84% of them detected once, and around 1.2% sits in the top ten. Trimming cost V 2 bases and J 6 bases, with 11 bases left between them. The CDR3 runs to 14 residues. CDR1 MNHNS and CDR2 SASEGT come from the germline V gene. The chain couples TRBV6-1 to TRBJ2-1; weak D call: TRBD2 (6 bases). This TCR came from a woman between 18 and 30 years old in good health and CMV-seronegative. The sequenced sample was PBMCs. CDR3 loop: CASSEYGGRNEQFF. The CDR3 nucleotides are TGTGCCAGCAGTGAATATGGAGGGCGCAATGAGCAGTTCTTC.